This T cell receptor (beta chain) emerged from a study of blood T cells in healthy people across ages. The CDR3 contains 13 residues. The V end lost 2 bases, the J end lost 8 bases, and 12 bases lay between the germline ends. Germline CDR1 and CDR2: ENHRY and SYGVKD. Staff drew 9 to 10 milliliters of peripheral blood from each donor. Extractions gave at least 5 micrograms of total RNA per sample. Study conclusions and caveats: The study could not conclusively compare naive and antigen-experienced cells, given its unsorted PBMCs. Higher diversity, along with more naive CD4+ cells, distinguished long-lived donors from aged donors.

Details on this clonotype: Its antigen remains unknown.

The use of a sample-barcoded 5' primer and a J-beta primer mix characterized a second PCR of roughly 6 to 12 cycles. Each CDR3 protein gets one entry after TCRdb re-called the 5' RACE reads with MiXCR. Among about 1,500,000 distinct CDR3 sequences listed, about 43% were seen once. The TCR comes from a young woman in good health. The genes are TRBV10-3 and TRBJ1-2, with no clear D. The sample consisted of blood. The CDR3 spells CAISEGQWAGYTF. The CDR3 DNA reads TGTGCCATCAGTGAGGGGCAGTGGGCCGGCTACACCTTC.